This T cell receptor beta chain was found in a study of T cell changes during pregnancy in multiple sclerosis. Sequenced by immunoSEQ multiplex PCR; TCRdb stores in-frame clones only, minus some. Of more than 95,000 clones in the sample, roughly nine tenths are singletons; the top ten hold about 0.93%. V trimming: 0 bases; J trimming: 6 bases; junction bases outside the gene matches: 2. Per the germline V gene, CDR1 is SGDLS and CDR2 is YYNGEE. The CDR3 spans 14 residues. The source is a female donor with multiple sclerosis, enrolled in a pregnancy study. This sequence joins TRBV9 and TRBJ1-2, with 10 bases fitting TRBD1. The material was peripheral blood, obtained after pregnancy. This chain's CDR3 is CASSVGQGADGYTF. Here the CDR3 DNA reads TGTGCCAGCAGCGTAGGACAGGGGGCCGATGGCTACACCTTC.